This TCR beta chain is drawn from a study of blood T cell repertoires in COVID-19. Study in general: From T cells, B-cell-depleted T cells, or PBMCs came the material, which was cDNA or gDNA.

V was pared by 5 bases and J by 4 bases, with 8 bases of the junction left unmatched. This CDR3 region has 15 residues. Germline V gene sequence: CDR1 SEHNR, CDR2 FQNEAQ (reference sequence). Authors' data handling: Estimation of nucleated cell counts relied on the amplification of reference gene primers. Sequenced by immunoSEQ multiplex PCR; TCRdb stores in-frame clones only, minus some. The DNA was the basis for D and trimming; V, J and clone size are from that table. This sample yields about 240,000 clones, of which roughly 79% are seen a single time; 6% to 8% belongs to the top ten. Seattle cases were enrolled at active infection and followed longitudinally.

Sequenced material: peripheral blood. V gene TRBV7-9 combines with J gene TRBJ2-3, with TRBD1 identical over 8 bases. The clonotype was recovered from a woman aged 80 or over with COVID-19, enrolled during active disease. The DNA of the CDR3 is TGTGCCAGCAGCACCCGACAGGGGACCGCAGATACGCAGTATTTT. It yields the protein CASSTRQGTADTQYF. The full variable domain, with the rest looked up from reference TRBV7-9 and TRBJ2-3, is DTGVSQNPRHKITKRGQNVTFRCDPISEHNRLYWYRQTLGQGPEFLTYFQNEAQLEKSRLLSDRFSAERPKGSFSTLEIQRTEQGDSAMYLCASSTRQGTADTQYFGPGTRLTVL.